This TCR beta chain emerged from a study of blood T cell repertoires in COVID-19. For the study at large: Samples came from the United States, Italy and Spain, spanning acute and convalescent COVID-19. PBMCs, B-cell-depleted T cells, or T cells were the source of the cDNA or gDNA that made up the material.

Original data processing: Reference gene primer amplification gave estimated nucleated cell counts. The table came from immunoSEQ multiplex PCR; TCRdb's copy has only in-frame clones and leaves some out. That table is the source of V, J and clone size, and D and trimming were worked out from the DNA. This sample has fewer than 250,000 clones, with 82% found just once. Looked up from germline, CDR1 is MNHEY and CDR2 is SVGEGT. This CDR3 contains 14 residues. V dropped 4 bases and J dropped 8; count of bases not matched to a gene: 6. The Seattle site enrolled patients during active infection and followed them longitudinally.

Sequencing was performed on peripheral blood. This receptor was taken from a woman aged 55-69 years with COVID-19, enrolled during active disease. V and J are TRBV6-2 or TRBV6-3 and TRBJ1-5; 9 bases are shared with TRBD1. This chain's CDR3 is CASSSGTGTEPQHF. The CDR3 DNA reads TGTGCCAGCAGTTCCGGGACAGGGACGGAGCCCCAGCATTTT.